The 27 T cell receptor beta chains below come from one sample, sequenced in a study of T cell responses to AZD1222 COVID-19 vaccine. Using immunoSEQ multiplex PCR, the repertoire was profiled, and TCRdb retains in-frame clones only, with some absent. Here the sample spans 95,000 to 110,000 clones, around 91% being singletons. This specimen consisted of peripheral blood, obtained on day 0 of AZD1222 vaccination. Receptor source: an adult in good health.

The chain has TRBV27 and TRBJ2-7, with 9 bases fitting TRBD2. The CDR3 has 18 amino acids. The trim removed 2 bases at V and 2 bases at J, leaving 13 bases unmatched. Germline loops: CDR1 MNHEY, CDR2 SMNVEV (reference sequence). As DNA, the CDR3 is TGTGCCAGCAGTTTAGTTTTCCCGAGTGCTAGCGGGGCCTACGAGCAGTACTTC. Protein: CASSLVFPSASGAYEQYF.

The gene calls are TRBV29-1 and TRBJ1-1, with TRBD1 identical over 7 bases. After removal of 4 bases from V and 4 bases from J, the junction contained 12 bases not matched to a gene. The germline CDR1 and CDR2 sequences are SQVTM and ANQGSEA. There are 15 residues in the CDR3. Written as DNA, the CDR3 is TGCAGCGTTGCCCCCGACAGGGTTGGTGGCACTGAAGCTTTCTTT. Translating it yields CSVAPDRVGGTEAFF. Complete variable domain (other parts from reference TRBV29-1 and TRBJ1-1): SAVISQKPSRDICQRGTSLTIQCQVDSQVTMMFWYRQQPGQSLTLIATANQGSEATYESGFVIDKFPISRPNLTFSTLTVSNMSPEDSSIYLCSVAPDRVGGTEAFFGQGTRLTVV.

This clone was found a few times. The junction does not match germline at one end; this may be a read error. This chain joins TRBV7-2 and TRBJ2-7; 7 bases agree with TRBD2. CDR3 size: 15 residues. From germline, CDR1 is SGHTA and CDR2 FQGNSA. This CDR3 is CASSLAWGGSYEQYF. The CDR3 nucleotides are TGTGCCAGCAGTTTAGCCTGGGGGGGCTCCTACGAGCAGTACTTC. Variable domain in full (rest from reference TRBV7-2 and TRBJ2-7): GAGVSQSPSNKVTEKGKDVELRCDPISGHTALYWYRQSLGQGLEFLIYFQGNSAPDKSGLPSDRFSAERTGGSVSTLTIQRTQQEDSAVYLCASSLAWGGSYEQYFGPGTRLTVT.

The chain uses TRBV19 and TRBJ1-2; a weak D match, TRBD1 (6 bases). Trimming left V 3 bases short and J 8 bases short, with 19 bases between. The CDR3 runs to 15 residues. CDR1 and CDR2 from the germline V gene are LNHDA and SQIVND (reference sequence). In DNA, the CDR3 is TGTGCCAGTAGTATTTGGGACGCAGGGGTCGAGGGCTACACCTTC. This encodes CASSIWDAGVEGYTF.

A few counts support this clone. The rearrangement uses TRBV10-3 and TRBJ2-1, with D tentatively TRBD2 (6 bases). CDR1 and CDR2 (germline): ENHRY, SYGVKD. V shed 7 bases and J shed 3 bases, with 16 bases lying between them. The CDR3 loop spans 15 amino acids. CDR3 in amino acids: CAINTRDSLYNEQFF. The CDR3 region has the DNA TGTGCCATCAACACAAGGGACTCCCTCTACAATGAGCAGTTCTTC.

The chain joins TRBV2 to TRBJ1-4; D call uncertain. The CDR3 is 15 residues long. The V end lost 1 base, the J end lost 1 base, and 7 bases lay between the germline ends. The germline V gene has CDR1 SNHLY and CDR2 FYNNEI. CDR3 amino acids: CASSEVRGTNEKLFF. The CDR3 region has the DNA TGTGCCAGCAGTGAAGTGCGTGGAACTAATGAAAAACTGTTTTTT.

The rearrangement joins TRBV4-1 to TRBJ1-4, with no clear D. V lost 0 bases and J 4 bases, leaving 12 bases between the germline ends. The CDR3 covers 16 residues. The germline CDR1 and CDR2 sequences are MGHRA and YSYEKL. CDR3 sequence: CASSQDGGRYNEKLFF. The CDR3 region has the DNA TGCGCCAGCAGCCAAGATGGAGGCAGGTATAATGAAAAACTGTTTTTT.

V usage is TRBV2 and J usage is TRBJ2-3; perhaps TRBD2 as D (6 bases). The CDR3 is made up of 15 amino acids. CDR1 and CDR2 from the germline V gene are SNHLY and FYNNEI. Trimming pared 3 bases from V and 0 bases from J, leaving 10 bases between. In DNA, the CDR3 is TGTGCCAGCAGTGAGGACTATTCTAGCACAGATACGCAGTATTTT. It translates to CASSEDYSSTDTQYF.

Concerning this clone itself: Likely a read error: the CDR3 ends without its conserved phenylalanine or tryptophan. The chain combines TRBV6-5 with TRBJ1-6; no clear D. CDR1 is MNHEY, CDR2 SVGAGI, per germline. Deletions cut 6 bases from V and 4 bases from J, with 4 bases between. The CDR3 runs to 12 residues. The CDR3 reads CASSGYNSPLHL. CDR3 DNA: TGTGCCAGCAGCGGGTATAATTCACCCCTCCACCTT.

The chain combines TRBV4-1 with TRBJ2-1, with 7 bases lining up with TRBD2. The CDR3 runs to 18 residues. Losses at the gene ends were 0 bases for V and 0 bases for J; bases not matched to a gene: 8. Germline CDR1 is MGHRA and CDR2 is YSYEKL. Written as DNA, the CDR3 is TGCGCCAGCAGCCAAGAGGGAGTGGGGGGGAGCTCCTACAATGAGCAGTTCTTC. Translation gives CASSQEGVGGSSYNEQFF.

About this clone: At the DNA level, this CDR3 is encoded by other sequences in the same sample as well. The chain combines TRBV5-1 with TRBJ2-2; D is unclear. Germline-derived CDR1 and CDR2 are SGHRS and YFSETQ. With 0 bases removed from V and 4 bases from J, the gap between germline ends came to 4 bases. This CDR3 contains 13 residues. This CDR3 reads CASSLAGTGELFF. The CDR3 DNA reads TGCGCCAGCAGCTTGGCGGGCACCGGGGAGCTGTTTTTT.

This chain connects TRBV7-2 to TRBJ2-1; D uncertain. V lost 3 bases to trimming and J lost 5 bases, with 8 bases between them. From germline, CDR1 is SGHTA and CDR2 FQGNSA. The CDR3 is made up of 13 amino acids. The CDR3 DNA is TGTGCCAGCAGCTTTGACGGAAACAATGAGCAGTTCTTC. Protein sequence: CASSFDGNNEQFF.

The chain carries TRBV6-5 and TRBJ1-1, with D uncertain. V dropped 0 bases and J dropped 1 base, with 9 bases sitting between them. The CDR3 runs 15 residues. Germline V gives CDR1 MNHEY, CDR2 SVGAGI. CDR3 DNA sequence: TGTGCCAGCAGTTACTCGGGGTTAGCGAACACTGAAGCTTTCTTT. Its protein product is CASSYSGLANTEAFF.

This clone showed up just once. The chain is built from TRBV6-5 and TRBJ2-3; tentative D call: TRBD2 (7 bases). The ends were cut back, 2 bases at V and 5 bases at J, with 14 bases in the middle. From germline, CDR1 is MNHEY and CDR2 SVGAGI. The CDR3 consists of 15 residues. CDR3 in amino acids: CASSYVWGGGDTQYF. The CDR3 bases are TGTGCCAGCAGTTACGTGTGGGGGGGCGGAGATACGCAGTATTTT.

The chain is built from TRBV27 and TRBJ1-2; 7 bases align to TRBD1. V lost 2 bases, J lost 6 bases, and 6 bases stayed unmatched. The CDR3 loop spans 14 amino acids. Germline CDR1 is MNHEY and CDR2 is SMNVEV (reference sequence). The CDR3 region has the DNA TGTGCCAGCAGTTTAACGGGCCAGGGGGATGGCTACACCTTC. Translation: CASSLTGQGDGYTF.

The V call is TRBV5-6, the J call TRBJ2-3; possible D gene TRBD1, 5 bases. CDR3 length: 15 residues. Trimming removed 2 bases from V and 1 base from J, with 11 bases in between. Per germline, CDR1 SGHDT and CDR2 YYEEEE. The CDR3 DNA is TGTGCCAGCAGCTTAAAGGGGCCAGGCACAGATACGCAGTATTTT. It encodes CASSLKGPGTDTQYF.

This chain connects TRBV28 to TRBJ2-1, with 9 nucleotides matching TRBD2. Germline V gene lookup returns CDR1 MDHEN and CDR2 SYDVKM. The J segment lost 4 bases and the V segment lost 1 base, leaving 5 bases of the junction unmatched. This CDR3 contains 16 residues. This chain's CDR3 is CASSLSAGGSYNEQFF. CDR3 sequence (DNA): TGTGCCAGCAGTTTATCGGCGGGGGGGAGTTACAATGAGCAGTTCTTC.

The CDR3 protein is CASQEGTGPADTQYF. The CDR3 DNA follows: TGTGCCAGCCAAGAGGGGACAGGGCCCGCAGATACGCAGTATTTT. The chain links TRBV6-6 to TRBJ2-3, with TRBD1 matching over 9 bases. The CDR3 loop spans 15 amino acids. Germline V gene data show CDR1 as MNHNY and CDR2 as SVGAGI (reference sequence). V was pared by 8 bases and J by 4 bases, with 10 bases of the junction left unmatched.

V is TRBV12-3 or TRBV12-4 and J is TRBJ1-1; TRBD1 aligns across 7 bases. The CDR3 spans 13 residues. Unmatched junction bases numbered 9, after V lost 7 bases and J lost 7 bases. The CDR3 DNA follows: TGTGCCAGCAAACTAACCGGGACAGATGAAGCTTTCTTT. Residues: CASKLTGTDEAFF.

CDR3 residues: CASSVIGGNTIYF. CDR3 nucleotides: TGTGCCAGTAGTGTCATCGGCGGAAACACCATATATTTT. J is TRBJ1-3 and V is TRBV19; D unresolved. The CDR3 has 13 amino acids. In germline, CDR1 is LNHDA, CDR2 SQIVND (reference sequence). V lost 5 bases, J lost 4 bases, and 9 bases lay in between.

The V gene is TRBV24-1, the J gene TRBJ2-3; D unresolved. The CDR3 runs 15 residues. With 3 bases removed from V and 0 bases from J, the gap between germline ends came to 9 bases. CDR1 and CDR2 from the germline V gene are KGHDR and SFDVKD. Here the CDR3 DNA reads TGTGCCACCAGTGATGGCAGTGGGAGCACAGATACGCAGTATTTT. Its translation is CATSDGSGSTDTQYF.

V usage is TRBV29-1 and J usage is TRBJ2-5; D is possibly TRBD2 (5 bases). The CDR3 length is 14 residues. The V end lost 4 bases, the J end lost 2 bases, and 14 bases lay between the germline ends. Per the germline V gene, CDR1 is SQVTM and CDR2 is ANQGSEA. CDR3 DNA sequence: TGCAGCGTTGCCCCAGATTCGGGACAAGAGACCCAGTACTTC. It translates to CSVAPDSGQETQYF. Together with reference TRBV29-1 and TRBJ2-5, the CDR3 gives the full variable domain: SAVISQKPSRDICQRGTSLTIQCQVDSQVTMMFWYRQQPGQSLTLIATANQGSEATYESGFVIDKFPISRPNLTFSTLTVSNMSPEDSSIYLCSVAPDSGQETQYFGPGTRLLVL.

The chain is built from TRBV6-5 and TRBJ1-2; D is unresolved. The V end lost 10 bases, the J end lost 2 bases, and 17 bases lay between the germline ends. There are 14 residues in the CDR3. The germline CDR1 and CDR2 sequences are MNHEY and SVGAGI. CDR3 residues: CAIGKSPGNYGYTF. For the CDR3, the DNA is TGTGCCATCGGAAAGTCCCCGGGGAACTATGGCTACACCTTC.

The CDR3 DNA follows: TGCAGTGCTAGTTCGGGTAGGGTTCAGCCCCAGCATTTT. Translated: CSASSGRVQPQHF. The chain recombines TRBV20-1 with TRBJ1-5; D remains unclear. Trimming cost V 3 bases and J 6 bases, with 12 bases left between them. This CDR3 spans 13 amino acids. The germline CDR1 and CDR2 sequences are DFQATT and SNEGSKA (reference sequence).

This chain joins TRBV10-3 and TRBJ1-1, with a tentative D call TRBD1 (5 bases). The CDR3 totals 13 residues. V was shortened by 4 bases and J by 7 bases, with 13 bases between the two germline ends. Germline V gives CDR1 ENHRY, CDR2 SYGVKD. Written as DNA, the CDR3 is TGTGCCATCAGTGTATCGGGGACCCGTGAAGCTTTCTTT. Translated, it gives CAISVSGTREAFF.

The chain recombines TRBV30 with TRBJ1-2; a weak D match, TRBD1 (5 bases). Germline V lookup: CDR1 GTSNPN, CDR2 SVGIG (reference sequence). The CDR3 contains 15 residues. The V and J ends lost 2 bases and 6 bases respectively, with 19 bases between them. CDR3: CAWSLLRGNRHGYTF. CDR3 coding DNA: TGTGCCTGGAGTTTATTGCGGGGGAATCGGCATGGCTACACCTTC.

J is TRBJ1-5 and V is TRBV30; D call uncertain. The CDR3 consists of 15 residues. V shed 0 bases and J shed 0 bases, with 9 bases lying between them. Germline assignment: CDR1 GTSNPN and CDR2 SVGIG (reference sequence). Here the CDR3 reads CAWSVEGYSNQPQHF. CDR3 DNA: TGTGCCTGGAGTGTAGAGGGATATAGCAATCAGCCCCAGCATTTT.